Reported below is one T cell receptor (beta chain). The V end lost 5 bases, the J end lost 0 bases, and 12 bases lay between the germline ends. Germline CDR1 SGHRS, CDR2 YFSETQ. CDR3 length: 15 amino acids. This entry comes from a study of OX40 agonist ivuxolimab in advanced cancers. The protocol was immunoSEQ multiplex PCR, while the TCRdb copy is restricted to in-frame clones and leaves out a portion. The table has about 80,000 clones, approximately 84% seen once. This chain joins TRBV5-1 and TRBJ1-5, with D hard to call. The receptor comes from an adult with an advanced solid tumor such as melanoma, head and neck, liver or kidney cancer. This specimen consisted of CD4+ or CD8+ T cells sorted from blood, obtained in a trial of the OX40 agonist ivuxolimab. The CDR3: CASRAEAFSNQPQHF. The CDR3 bases are TGCGCCAGCAGAGCGGAGGCCTTTAGCAATCAGCCCCAGCATTTT.